This passage covers 2 T cell receptor beta chains from one sample sequenced in a study of control samples from healthy donors and cancer patients. The protocol was immunoSEQ multiplex PCR, while the TCRdb copy is restricted to in-frame clones and leaves out a portion. The data show roughly 220,000 clones, roughly 94% seen once. Sequencing was performed on blood. Every receptor here comes from a man in his forties or fifties in good health.

The chain uses TRBV20-1 and TRBJ2-7; 8 bases line up with TRBD1. Germline CDR1 and CDR2: DFQATT and SNEGSKA (reference sequence). The CDR3 is made up of 11 amino acids. The CDR3 region has the DNA TGCAGCTGGACAGGGTCCTACGAGCAGTACTTC. Translated, it gives CSWTGSYEQYF.

J is TRBJ1-2 and V is TRBV7-9, with 7 bases that match TRBD1. The ends lost 5 bases at V and 6 bases at J; junction bases unmatched: 3. Germline V CDR1 and CDR2: SEHNR, FQNEAQ (reference sequence). The CDR3 is 12 amino acids. The CDR3 sequence: CASSLGTDGYTF. CDR3 in DNA: TGTGCCAGCAGCCTGGGGACAGATGGCTACACCTTC.